Listed here is a single T cell receptor beta chain. This clonotype was seen at least ten times. Its binding antigen is unknown. There are no base qualities to consult, and no much larger clone falls within one base. TCRdb shows the sequencer as Illumina HiSeq 1500. TCRdb reworked the public reads: Q25 trimming with fastp, MiXCR clone assembly, productive beta chains retained. CDR3 protein sequences are deduplicated, and each keeps its most common genes and DNA. Counted in this sample were about 130,000 distinct CDR3 sequences; approximately 9.2% of them appeared once. Of the sample, roughly 9.1% falls within the top ten clones. Trimming costs V 5 bases and J 5 bases, and their ends lie 21 bases apart. Looking up the germline V gene yields CDR1 MNHEY and CDR2 SVGAGI. Counted from cysteine to phenylalanine, this CDR3 has 16 amino acids. CDR3 DNA is the only sequence kept; it has 48 bases, read in frame from the first base.

These data originate in a study of T cell repertoires in cytomegalovirus infection (dated 2019 in TCRdb). Background for the entire study: The HLA type of each donor mattered for the analysis, because public TCR beta signatures pointed to carriage of CMV infection along with the matching HLA type. Findings and caveats that apply to the study as a whole: In both this cohort and an independent roughly 330-donor cohort, the cumulative frequency of public TCR beta family members distinguished carriers of CMV infection plus the relevant HLA type. In the ex vivo response, HLA-C-restricted CMV-specific TCR beta clonotypes were dominant, and in two of eight donors the single most frequent clonotype came from this HLA-C-restricted group.

The origin of this receptor is a human donor in good health (CMV status not recorded). Some clones in this sample may be carry-over from other donors' samples. The material sequenced was PBMCs. This chain joins TRBV6-5 to TRBJ2-5, with the D call perhaps TRBD1 or TRBD2, as 5 bases match in each case. The CDR3 reads CASSPTRGLGDETQYF. In nucleotide form, the sequence is TGTGCCAGCAGTCCCACGAGGGGTCTGGGCGATGAGACCCAGTACTTC.